A single sample gave rise to the 10 T cell receptor beta chains below, sequenced in a study of T-cell memory formation after mild COVID-19. TCRdb used MiXCR to reprocess the 5' RACE reads, holding one entry per CDR3 protein. The data hold 30,000 to 40,000 distinct CDR3 sequences, with over 10% observed a single time. The sample was PBMCs or a T cell subset sorted from them (not recorded which). The receptors come from a man aged 18 to 30 who had mild COVID-19 (a few samples of this study predate the infection). Cell type and time point are not known.

This clonotype was counted only a few times. The chain employs TRBV19 and TRBJ1-5; D gene unclear. Germline V gene sequence: CDR1 LNHDA, CDR2 SQIVND (reference sequence). The CDR3 totals 13 residues. V was clipped by 7 bases and J by 4 bases, with 11 bases between them. The CDR3: CASTGAGNQPQHF. DNA for the CDR3: TGTGCCAGTACCGGAGCCGGTAATCAGCCCCAGCATTTT.

This clonotype has ten or more counts. The CDR3 sequence: CASSSGPYEQYV. Here the CDR3 DNA reads TGTGCCAGCAGCTCAGGGCCCTACGAGCAGTACGTC. The rearrangement uses TRBV5-6 and TRBJ2-7; D perhaps matches TRBD1 (5 bases). The CDR3 spans 12 residues. Trimming removed 3 bases at V and 2 bases at J, with 6 bases between. Germline CDR1 reads SGHDT; CDR2 reads YYEEEE.

The chain couples TRBV4-1 to TRBJ2-7, with D perhaps matching TRBD1 (6 bases). Germline V CDR1 and CDR2: MGHRA, YSYEKL. This CDR3 comprises 14 residues. V lost 4 bases to trimming and J lost 0 bases, with 10 bases between them. DNA for the CDR3: TGCGCCAGCAGCCTTAGGGACAACTCCTACGAGCAGTACTTC. It codes for CASSLRDNSYEQYF.

The table lists this clonotype with many counts. This chain's CDR3 is CASAWGRSYNEQFF. Here the CDR3 DNA reads TGTGCCAGTGCATGGGGTCGCTCCTACAATGAGCAGTTCTTC. The chain is built from TRBV19 and TRBJ2-1, with D hard to call. The CDR3 spans 14 residues. Germline V lookup: CDR1 LNHDA, CDR2 SQIVND (reference sequence). Trimming shortened V by 8 bases and J by 0 bases, and 11 bases separated the two germline ends.

This clonotype was detected ten times or more. J is TRBJ1-2 and V is TRBV20-1; 10 nucleotides line up with TRBD1. Trimming cost V 5 bases and J 4 bases; bases outside gene matches: 10. Per germline, CDR1 DFQATT and CDR2 SNEGSKA (reference sequence). The CDR3 is made up of 15 amino acids. In DNA, the CDR3 is TGCAGTGCTCCGTCAGGGACAGGGGACGGCTATGGCTACACCTTC. It translates to CSAPSGTGDGYGYTF.

This clonotype was counted many times. The V call is TRBV19, the J call TRBJ2-3; the D gene is possibly TRBD2 (7 bases). Germline assignment: CDR1 LNHDA and CDR2 SQIVND (reference sequence). The CDR3 has 14 amino acids. Trimming stripped 9 bases from V and 2 bases from J, with 15 bases between. The CDR3 here is CASKEGGPTDTQYF. CDR3 DNA sequence: TGTGCCAGCAAGGAGGGGGGGCCCACAGATACGCAGTATTTT.

The chain joins TRBV19 to TRBJ2-7; perhaps TRBD2 as D (6 bases). V lost 5 bases and J 6 bases, leaving 14 bases between the germline ends. This CDR3 is 13 amino acids long. Germline V gene lookup returns CDR1 LNHDA and CDR2 SQIVND (reference sequence). In nucleotides, the CDR3 is TGTGCCAGTAGTGCGCGATCTAGCGCCGAGCAGTACTTC. Its protein is CASSARSSAEQYF.

This clonotype was found many times. The chain has TRBV12-3 or TRBV12-4 and TRBJ1-1; D gene unclear. Trimming cost V 5 bases and J 10 bases, with 17 bases left between them. CDR3 length equals 13 residues. The CDR3 nucleotides read TGTGCCAGCAGTCGAAACGTACCGGAGGGAGCTTTCTTT. This codes for CASSRNVPEGAFF.

This clonotype was seen at least ten times. The gene calls are TRBV5-4 and TRBJ1-1, with 8 bases lining up with TRBD1. This CDR3 is built from 13 residues. From germline, CDR1 is SGHNT and CDR2 YYREEE (reference sequence). The V gene end was trimmed by 6 bases and the J gene end by 1 base; junction bases not matched to a gene: 2. CDR3 sequence reads: CASTGTGNTEAFF. DNA for the CDR3: TGTGCCAGCACCGGGACAGGGAACACTGAAGCTTTCTTT.

The rearrangement uses TRBV3-1 and TRBJ2-3; perhaps TRBD1 as D (5 bases). V was shortened by 3 bases and J by 3 bases, with 7 bases between the two germline ends. Germline V gene lookup returns CDR1 LGHDT and CDR2 YNNKEL (reference sequence). This CDR3 has 13 amino acids. The CDR3 bases are TGTGCCAGCAGCCAGGCAGGGACAGATACGCAGTATTTT. It encodes CASSQAGTDTQYF.